The entry below gives a single TCR beta chain sequence along with its context. What it binds is not known. The CDR3 totals 16 residues. Germline CDR1 is SGDLS and CDR2 is YYNGEE. V shed 2 bases, J shed 0 bases, and the junction held 5 bases outside the gene matches. PCR was performed using 60 Vbeta and 13 Jbeta primers. Measured with immunoSEQ multiplex PCR; TCRdb has only the in-frame clones, and not every one. The table includes roughly 290,000 clones, over 85% detected once. This sample stems from a study of cytomegalovirus exposure and HLA in healthy donors. Findings of the study overall: An analysis that came later showed most CMV-associated TCR beta chains appearing HLA-restricted.

It was healthy bone marrow donors who served as donors. Sequencing was carried out using PBMCs. This chain links TRBV9 with TRBJ2-5, with TRBD1 matching 9 bases. The origin of this receptor is a woman under 30 in good health and CMV-seronegative. CDR3 amino acids: CASSVTGTGYQETQYF. CDR3 DNA sequence: TGTGCCAGCAGCGTTACCGGGACAGGGTACCAAGAGACCCAGTACTTC.